Sequencing of this T cell receptor (beta chain) was carried out in a study of blood T cell repertoires in COVID-19. Study overall: Samples of COVID-19 (acute and convalescent) were obtained from the United States, Italy and Spain.

This CDR3 spans 15 amino acids. Germline-derived CDR1 and CDR2 are SGHAT and FQNNGV. V lost 2 bases and J lost 4, with 15 bases in between. Repertoires were generated with immunoSEQ multiplex PCR, while TCRdb's copy carries only in-frame clones and drops some. The data contain some 30,000 clones, roughly 91% of them singletons. The clonotype was recovered from a man aged 65 to 85 with active or convalescent COVID-19. Sequenced input: peripheral blood. The chain couples TRBV11-2 to TRBJ2-7; D is perhaps TRBD1 (6 bases). CDR3 sequence reads: CASSLQGFPLYEQYF. CDR3 DNA: TGTGCCAGCAGCTTACAGGGGTTTCCCCTATACGAGCAGTACTTC.